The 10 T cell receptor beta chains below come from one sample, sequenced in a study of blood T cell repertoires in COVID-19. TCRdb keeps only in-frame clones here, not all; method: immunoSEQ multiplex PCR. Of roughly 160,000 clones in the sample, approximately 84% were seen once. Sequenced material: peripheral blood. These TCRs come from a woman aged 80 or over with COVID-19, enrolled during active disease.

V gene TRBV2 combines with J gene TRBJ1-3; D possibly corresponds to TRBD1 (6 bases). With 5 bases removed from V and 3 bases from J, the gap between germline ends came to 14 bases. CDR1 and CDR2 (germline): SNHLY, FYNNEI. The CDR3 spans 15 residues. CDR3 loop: CASSLEGGYGNTIYF. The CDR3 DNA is TGTGCCAGCAGTCTAGAAGGGGGTTATGGAAACACCATATATTTT.

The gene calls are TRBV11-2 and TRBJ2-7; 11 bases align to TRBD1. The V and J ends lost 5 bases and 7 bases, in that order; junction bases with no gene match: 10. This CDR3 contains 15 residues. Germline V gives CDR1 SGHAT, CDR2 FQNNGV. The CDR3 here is CASSIGQGAHREQYF. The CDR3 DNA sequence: TGTGCCAGCAGCATCGGACAGGGGGCGCATAGGGAGCAGTACTTC.

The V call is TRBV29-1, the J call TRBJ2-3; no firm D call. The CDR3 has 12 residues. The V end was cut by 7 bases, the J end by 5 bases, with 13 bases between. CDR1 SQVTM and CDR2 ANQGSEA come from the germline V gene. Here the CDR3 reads CSGLGSQDTQYF. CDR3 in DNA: TGCAGCGGCCTAGGTAGCCAAGATACGCAGTATTTT.

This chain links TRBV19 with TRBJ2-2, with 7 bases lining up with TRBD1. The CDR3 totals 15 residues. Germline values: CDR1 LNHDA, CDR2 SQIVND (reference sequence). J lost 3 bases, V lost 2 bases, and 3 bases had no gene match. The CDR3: CASSIRGRDTGELFF. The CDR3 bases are TGTGCCAGTAGTATAAGGGGGCGGGACACCGGGGAGCTGTTTTTT.

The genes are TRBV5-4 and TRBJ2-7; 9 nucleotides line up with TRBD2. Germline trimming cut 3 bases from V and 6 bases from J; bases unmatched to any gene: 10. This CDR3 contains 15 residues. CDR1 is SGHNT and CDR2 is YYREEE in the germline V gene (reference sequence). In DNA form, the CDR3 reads TGTGCCAGCAGCTCGCATGGCGGGGGGGCCCGCGAGCAGTACTTC. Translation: CASSSHGGGAREQYF. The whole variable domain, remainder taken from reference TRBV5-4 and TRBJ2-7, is ETGVTQSPTHLIKTRGQQVTLRCSSQSGHNTVSWYQQALGQGPQFIFQYYREEENGRGNFPPRFSGLQFPNYSSELNVNALELDDSALYLCASSSHGGGAREQYFGPGTRLTVT.

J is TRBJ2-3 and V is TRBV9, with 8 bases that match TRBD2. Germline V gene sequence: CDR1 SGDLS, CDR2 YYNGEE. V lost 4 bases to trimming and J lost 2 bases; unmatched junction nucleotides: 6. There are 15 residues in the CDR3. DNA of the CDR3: TGTGCCAGCAGCCTCGGGGGGGCTGACACAGATACGCAGTATTTT. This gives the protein CASSLGGADTDTQYF.

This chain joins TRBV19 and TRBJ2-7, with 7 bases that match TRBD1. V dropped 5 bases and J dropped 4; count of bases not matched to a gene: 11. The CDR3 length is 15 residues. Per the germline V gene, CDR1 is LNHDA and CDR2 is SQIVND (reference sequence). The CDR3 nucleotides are TGTGCCAGTAGTGGTTCGGGACAGCACGGTTACGAGCAGTACTTC. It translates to CASSGSGQHGYEQYF. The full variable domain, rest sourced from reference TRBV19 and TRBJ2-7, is DGGITQSPKYLFRKEGQNVTLSCEQNLNHDAMYWYRQDPGQGLRLIYYSQIVNDFQKGDIAEGYSVSREKKESFPLTVTSAQKNPTAFYLCASSGSGQHGYEQYFGPGTRLTVT.

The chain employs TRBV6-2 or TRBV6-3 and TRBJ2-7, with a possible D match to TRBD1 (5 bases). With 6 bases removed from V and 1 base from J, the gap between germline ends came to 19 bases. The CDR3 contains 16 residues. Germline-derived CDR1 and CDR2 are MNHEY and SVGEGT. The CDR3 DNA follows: TGTGCCAGCAGCCCCCGCGGCGGACACCAATCCTACGAGCAGTACTTC. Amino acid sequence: CASSPRGGHQSYEQYF.

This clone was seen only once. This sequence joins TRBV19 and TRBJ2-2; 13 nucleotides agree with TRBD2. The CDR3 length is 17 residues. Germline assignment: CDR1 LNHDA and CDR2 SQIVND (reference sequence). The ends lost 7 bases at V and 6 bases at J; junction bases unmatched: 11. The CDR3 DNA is TGTGCCAGTACCTATAGACTAGCGGGGGGTAAGGCCGGGGAGCTGTTTTTT. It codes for CASTYRLAGGKAGELFF.

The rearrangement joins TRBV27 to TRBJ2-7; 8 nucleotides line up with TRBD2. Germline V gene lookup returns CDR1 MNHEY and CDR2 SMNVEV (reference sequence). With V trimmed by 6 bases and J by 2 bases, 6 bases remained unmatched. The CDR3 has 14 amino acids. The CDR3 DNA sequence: TGTGCCAGCAGGAGGCCGGGACTAGCCTACGAGCAGTACTTC. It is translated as CASRRPGLAYEQYF.